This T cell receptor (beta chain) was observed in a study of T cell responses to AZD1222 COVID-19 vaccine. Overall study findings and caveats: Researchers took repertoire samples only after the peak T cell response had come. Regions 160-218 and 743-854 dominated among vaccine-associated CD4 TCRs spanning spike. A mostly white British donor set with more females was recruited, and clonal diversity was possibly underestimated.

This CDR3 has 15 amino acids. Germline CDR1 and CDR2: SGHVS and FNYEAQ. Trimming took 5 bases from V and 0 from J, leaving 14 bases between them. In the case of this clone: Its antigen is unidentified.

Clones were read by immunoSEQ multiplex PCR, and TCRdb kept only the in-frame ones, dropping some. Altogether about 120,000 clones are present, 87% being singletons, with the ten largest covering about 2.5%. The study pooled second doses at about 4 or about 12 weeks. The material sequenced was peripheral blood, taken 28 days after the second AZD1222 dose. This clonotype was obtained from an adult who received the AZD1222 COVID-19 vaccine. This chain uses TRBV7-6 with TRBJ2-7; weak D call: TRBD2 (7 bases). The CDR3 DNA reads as TGTGCCAGCAGCCCCAGGGGCGGGAGCTCCTACGAGCAGTACTTC. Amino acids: CASSPRGGSSYEQYF. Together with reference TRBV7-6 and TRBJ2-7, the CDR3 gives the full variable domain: GAGVSQSPRYKVTKRGQDVALRCDPISGHVSLYWYRQALGQGPEFLTYFNYEAQQDKSGLPNDRFSAERPEGSISTLTIQRTEQRDSAMYRCASSPRGGSSYEQYFGPGTRLTVT.